There are a few counts of the clone carrying this T cell receptor beta chain. Here immunoSEQ multiplex PCR was the method, and the copy in TCRdb shows in-frame clones only, minus some. The table lists 180,000 or so clones, about 80% of them singletons. This specimen belongs to a study of blood T cell repertoires in COVID-19. The CDR3 loop spans 14 amino acids. Trimming took 7 bases from V and 4 from J, leaving 16 bases between them. In germline, CDR1 is MDHEN, CDR2 SYDVKM. The clonotype comes from a man in his 60s who had been exposed to COVID-19. Input material: PBMCs or T cells enriched from blood (not recorded which). The chain employs TRBV28 and TRBJ1-2; maybe TRBD1 (5 bases). The DNA of the CDR3 is TGTGCCAGCAAGGTCCTTAGACAGCTCTATGGCTACACCTTC. This sequence encodes CASKVLRQLYGYTF.